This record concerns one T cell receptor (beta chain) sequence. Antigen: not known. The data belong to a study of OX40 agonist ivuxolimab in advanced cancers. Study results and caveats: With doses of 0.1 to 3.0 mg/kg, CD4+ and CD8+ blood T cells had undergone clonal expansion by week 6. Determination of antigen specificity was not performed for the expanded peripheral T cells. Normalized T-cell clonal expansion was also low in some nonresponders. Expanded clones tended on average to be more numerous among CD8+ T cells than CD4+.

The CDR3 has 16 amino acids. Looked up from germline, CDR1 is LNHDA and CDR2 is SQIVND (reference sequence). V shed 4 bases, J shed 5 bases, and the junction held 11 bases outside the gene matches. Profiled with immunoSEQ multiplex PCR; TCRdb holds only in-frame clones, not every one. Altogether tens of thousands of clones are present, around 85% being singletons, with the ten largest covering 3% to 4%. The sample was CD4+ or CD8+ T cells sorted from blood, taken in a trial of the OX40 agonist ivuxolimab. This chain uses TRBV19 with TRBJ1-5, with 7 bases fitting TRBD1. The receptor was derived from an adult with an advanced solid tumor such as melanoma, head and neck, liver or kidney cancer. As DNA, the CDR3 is TGTGCCAGTAGTAAACCCGGGACAGTGAGTGATCAGCCCCAGCATTTT. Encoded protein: CASSKPGTVSDQPQHF. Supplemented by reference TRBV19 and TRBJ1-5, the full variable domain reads DGGITQSPKYLFRKEGQNVTLSCEQNLNHDAMYWYRQDPGQGLRLIYYSQIVNDFQKGDIAEGYSVSREKKESFPLTVTSAQKNPTAFYLCASSKPGTVSDQPQHFGDGTRLSIL.